This paragraph reports one TCR beta chain. Its antigen is still unknown. PCR amplification relied on 60 Vbeta primers (plus 13 Jbeta primers). The method was immunoSEQ multiplex PCR; TCRdb's version includes in-frame clones alone and lacks a portion of them. The repertoire holds 80,000 to 100,000 clones, with 81% as singletons. CDR1 and CDR2 (germline): LNHNV, YYDKDF (reference sequence). V was pared by 3 bases and J by 4 bases, with 6 bases of the junction left unmatched. The CDR3 consists of 15 residues. The sample belongs to a study of cytomegalovirus exposure and HLA in healthy donors. Study-wide results and limits: Segments of the TCR beta V type were, in most cases, productive about 87% or about 30% of the time in an earlier analysis.

This TCR derives from a human donor in good health. The specimen was PBMCs. This chain joins TRBV15 and TRBJ2-7, with TRBD2 matching 10 bases. The CDR3 protein is CATSSLAGVRYEQYF. The DNA of the CDR3 is TGTGCCACCAGCAGCCTAGCGGGAGTTCGTTACGAGCAGTACTTC.